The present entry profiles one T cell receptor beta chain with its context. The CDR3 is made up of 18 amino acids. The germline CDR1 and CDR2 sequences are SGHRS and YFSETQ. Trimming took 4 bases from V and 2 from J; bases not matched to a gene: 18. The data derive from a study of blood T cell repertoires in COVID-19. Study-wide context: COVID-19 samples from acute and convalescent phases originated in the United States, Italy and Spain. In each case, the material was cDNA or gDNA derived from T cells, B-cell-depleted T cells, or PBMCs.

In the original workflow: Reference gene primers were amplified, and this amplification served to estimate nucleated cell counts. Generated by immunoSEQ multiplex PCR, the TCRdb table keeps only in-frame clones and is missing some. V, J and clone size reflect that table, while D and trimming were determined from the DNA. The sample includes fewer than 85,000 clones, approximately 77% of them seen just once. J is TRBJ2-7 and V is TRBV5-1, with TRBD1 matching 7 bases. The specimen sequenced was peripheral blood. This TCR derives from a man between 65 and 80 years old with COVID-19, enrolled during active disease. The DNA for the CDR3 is TGCGCCAGCAGCCGGCAAACCTCTAGGACAGGTATTACCTACGAGCAGTACTTC. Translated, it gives CASSRQTSRTGITYEQYF.